What follows are 2 T cell receptor beta chains derived from one specimen sequenced in a study of blood T cell repertoires in COVID-19. TCRdb's copy holds only in-frame clones and misses some; the assay was immunoSEQ multiplex PCR. The repertoire consists of hundreds of thousands of clones, with roughly 89% occurring once and the leading ten covering 1.7%. Sequenced sample: PBMCs or T cells enriched from blood (not recorded which). Every receptor here comes from a woman younger than 30 with acute COVID-19.

The chain recombines TRBV19 with TRBJ1-5; 9 bases agree with TRBD1. The CDR3 has 17 residues. Trimming removed 2 bases from V and 2 bases from J; junction bases left unmatched: 7. In germline, CDR1 is LNHDA, CDR2 SQIVND (reference sequence). Written as DNA, the CDR3 is TGTGCCAGTAGTATATCGAACAGGGGGCACGGCAATCAGCCCCAGCATTTT. It specifies CASSISNRGHGNQPQHF. Full variable domain (missing parts from reference TRBV19 and TRBJ1-5): DGGITQSPKYLFRKEGQNVTLSCEQNLNHDAMYWYRQDPGQGLRLIYYSQIVNDFQKGDIAEGYSVSREKKESFPLTVTSAQKNPTAFYLCASSISNRGHGNQPQHFGDGTRLSIL.

J is TRBJ2-7 and V is TRBV5-5; 12 nucleotides line up with TRBD1. After removal of 3 bases from V and 6 bases from J, the junction contained 7 bases not matched to a gene. The CDR3 length is 15 residues. Looked up from germline, CDR1 is SGHKS and CDR2 is YYEKEE (reference sequence). CDR3 amino acids: CASSYAGTGGSEQYF. In DNA form, the CDR3 reads TGTGCCAGCAGCTACGCCGGGACAGGGGGCAGCGAGCAGTACTTC.